What follows are 24 T cell receptor beta chains derived from one specimen sequenced in a study of blood T cell repertoires in COVID-19. Profiling relied on immunoSEQ multiplex PCR, and the TCRdb table lists in-frame clones only, not all of them. The top ten clones hold around 7% of a sample with 150,000 to 200,000 clones, 82% of them seen once. The sequenced sample was peripheral blood. Receptors were obtained from a woman aged 35 to 49 with COVID-19, enrolled during active disease.

V is TRBV28 and J is TRBJ1-5; the D is unclear. CDR1 is MDHEN, CDR2 SYDVKM, per germline. Trimming shortened V by 8 bases and J by 7 bases, and 21 bases separated the two germline ends. The CDR3 runs to 15 residues. CDR3 in DNA: TGTGCCAGCCAACCTGGGCCGGGTGGGAGCCAGCCCCAGCATTTT. As protein: CASQPGPGGSQPQHF.

The genes are TRBV19 and TRBJ1-5; 7 positions agree with TRBD1. This CDR3 spans 14 amino acids. V dropped 7 bases and J dropped 4; count of bases not matched to a gene: 7. CDR1 and CDR2 (germline): LNHDA, SQIVND (reference sequence). The CDR3 DNA sequence: TGTGCCAGTAAAGCGTACAGGGGTAATCAGCCCCAGCATTTT. Translated, it gives CASKAYRGNQPQHF.

This clone was detected ten times or more. The chain uses TRBV24-1 and TRBJ2-3; 13 bases agree with TRBD2. The germline gives CDR1 KGHDR, CDR2 SFDVKD. CDR3 length: 19 amino acids. After removal of 5 bases from V and 2 bases from J, the junction contained 12 bases not matched to a gene. In nucleotides, the CDR3 is TGTGCCACCAGTGCCTTGGGACTAGCGGGGCCTGATTACACAGATACGCAGTATTTT. Translated, it gives CATSALGLAGPDYTDTQYF.

The chain couples TRBV4-1 to TRBJ2-1, with 7 bases aligning to TRBD1. The CDR3 loop spans 17 amino acids. Germline V gives CDR1 MGHRA, CDR2 YSYEKL. J gave up 5 bases and V 3 bases, and 13 bases lay outside the gene matches. The CDR3 here is CASSQKQLGQFHNEQFF. The CDR3 DNA is TGCGCCAGCAGCCAGAAGCAACTGGGACAGTTCCACAATGAGCAGTTCTTC.

V gene TRBV14 combines with J gene TRBJ2-3; possible D gene TRBD2, 5 bases. V was clipped by 0 bases and J by 2 bases, with 15 bases between them. Germline-derived CDR1 and CDR2 are SGHDN and FVKESK. The CDR3 covers 17 residues. The CDR3 DNA sequence: TGTGCCAGCAGCCAAGAGGCGGACTTCCTCACCACAGATACGCAGTATTTT. Its translation: CASSQEADFLTTDTQYF. Together with reference TRBV14 and TRBJ2-3, the CDR3 gives the full variable domain: EAGVTQFPSHSVIEKGQTVTLRCDPISGHDNLYWYRRVMGKEIKFLLHFVKESKQDESGMPNNRFLAERTGGTYSTLKVQPAELEDSGVYFCASSQEADFLTTDTQYFGPGTRLTVL.

V and J are TRBV7-3 and TRBJ2-1; 9 positions agree with TRBD2. This CDR3 contains 14 residues. Trimming took 5 bases from V and 4 from J; bases not matched to a gene: 3. The germline V gene has CDR1 SGHTA and CDR2 FQGTGA. The CDR3 sequence is CASSPTSGYNEQFF. CDR3 bases: TGTGCCAGCAGCCCGACTAGCGGTTACAATGAGCAGTTCTTC. Filled out from reference TRBV7-3 and TRBJ2-1, the complete variable domain reads GAGVSQTPSNKVTEKGKYVELRCDPISGHTALYWYRQSLGQGPEFLIYFQGTGAADDSGLPNDRFFAVRPEGSVSTLKIQRTERGDSAVYLCASSPTSGYNEQFFGPGTRLTVL.

V is TRBV27 and J is TRBJ2-4, with a weak D call TRBD1 (6 bases). There are 14 residues in the CDR3. The germline V gene encodes CDR1 MNHEY and CDR2 SMNVEV (reference sequence). Trimming took 5 bases from V and 4 from J, leaving 12 bases between them. The CDR3 sequence: CASSERDTKNIQYF. CDR3 DNA sequence: TGTGCCAGCAGTGAACGGGACACAAAAAACATTCAGTACTTC.

This clone was seen more than once but under ten times. The chain couples TRBV10-2 to TRBJ1-5; D is ambiguous. This CDR3 comprises 12 residues. The germline gives CDR1 WSHSY, CDR2 SAAADI. Trimming took off 3 bases at V and 5 bases at J, with 5 bases between the two ends. In DNA form, the CDR3 reads TGCGCCAGCAGTGAAATCGATCAGCCCCAGCATTTT. Amino acids: CASSEIDQPQHF.

This clone was seen only once. The V call is TRBV5-8, the J call TRBJ2-3; no firm D call. Between the trimmed V and J ends, which lost 2 bases and 7 bases, there was a span of 5 bases. CDR3 length: 11 amino acids. CDR1 and CDR2 from the germline V gene are SGHTS and YDEGEE. This CDR3 reads CASSLINTQYF. CDR3 bases: TGTGCCAGCAGCTTAATAAATACGCAGTATTTT.

The chain combines TRBV10-1 with TRBJ1-5; D may be TRBD1 (6 bases). V lost 6 bases and J 6 bases, leaving 15 bases between the germline ends. The CDR3 has 14 residues. Germline V gene lookup returns CDR1 WNHNN and CDR2 SYGVQD (reference sequence). The CDR3 region has the DNA TGCGCCAGCAGCCCCCTGGGACAAAGTCAGCCCCAGCATTTT. Its protein product is CASSPLGQSQPQHF.

The chain joins TRBV12-3 or TRBV12-4 to TRBJ1-4; no definite D call. There are 12 residues in the CDR3. V was clipped by 7 bases and J by 2 bases, with 5 bases between them. The CDR3 DNA follows: TGTGCCAGCAAACGGACTAATGAAAAACTGTTTTTT. Amino acids: CASKRTNEKLFF.

The rearrangement links TRBV27 to TRBJ2-7; 7 bases line up with TRBD1. Trimming removed 9 bases from V and 6 bases from J; junction bases left unmatched: 5. The CDR3 extends over 11 amino acids. Germline values: CDR1 MNHEY, CDR2 SMNVEV (reference sequence). The DNA of the CDR3 is TGTGCCAGTTACAGGGGTGGCGAGCAGTACTTC. Translated: CASYRGGEQYF.

This chain connects TRBV30 to TRBJ1-2; tentatively, D is TRBD1 (6 bases). Trimming took 2 bases from V and 7 from J, leaving 11 bases between them. The CDR3 loop spans 12 amino acids. The germline CDR1 and CDR2 sequences are GTSNPN and SVGIG (reference sequence). CDR3: CAWSPSGVGYTF. CDR3 nucleotide sequence: TGTGCCTGGAGTCCGTCAGGGGTTGGCTACACCTTC.

This clone has more than one count but fewer than ten. The CDR3 here is CASSPRDFQETQYF. The CDR3 DNA reads as TGTGCCAGCTCACCACGGGACTTCCAAGAGACCCAGTACTTC. The genes are TRBV18 and TRBJ2-5, with D perhaps matching TRBD2 (6 bases). Germline V CDR1 and CDR2: KGHSH, LQKENI. There are 14 residues in the CDR3. Between the trimmed V and J ends, which lost 1 base and 1 base, there was a span of 7 bases.

This clone appeared once. This sequence joins TRBV27 and TRBJ1-5; the D is unclear. V lost 10 bases and J 2 bases, leaving 15 bases between the germline ends. This CDR3 contains 14 residues. The V gene's germline CDR1 is MNHEY and CDR2 SMNVEV (reference sequence). The CDR3 loop reads CATTRWAGNQPQHF. In nucleotides, the CDR3 is TGTGCCACTACCCGTTGGGCTGGCAATCAGCCCCAGCATTTT.

The rearrangement uses TRBV7-3 and TRBJ2-5, with D maybe TRBD2 (6 bases). The germline V gene encodes CDR1 SGHTA and CDR2 FQGTGA. The CDR3 is made up of 14 amino acids. V was clipped by 2 bases and J by 2 bases, with 9 bases between them. CDR3 in DNA: TGTGCCAGCAGCTTATATGGGGGGCAAGAGACCCAGTACTTC. This gives the protein CASSLYGGQETQYF.

The chain is built from TRBV19 and TRBJ2-3; 7 bases fit TRBD1. CDR1 is LNHDA and CDR2 is SQIVND in the germline V gene (reference sequence). V was clipped by 6 bases and J by 3 bases; unmatched bases: 9. This CDR3 region has 15 residues. The CDR3 DNA follows: TGTGCCAGTAGCCCAGAAGACAGGGAAACAGATACGCAGTATTTT. Its translation is CASSPEDRETDTQYF.

V and J are TRBV28 and TRBJ2-7; 10 nucleotides match TRBD2. After removal of 4 bases from V and 4 bases from J, the junction contained 10 bases not matched to a gene. The CDR3 runs to 16 residues. Germline CDR1 is MDHEN and CDR2 is SYDVKM. In nucleotides, the CDR3 is TGTGCCAGCAGTTCTAGCGGGAGAGGAACACCTTACGAGCAGTACTTC. Translating it yields CASSSSGRGTPYEQYF.

The rearrangement uses TRBV2 and TRBJ1-6; D is ambiguous. From germline, CDR1 is SNHLY and CDR2 FYNNEI. V lost 5 bases and J 14 bases, leaving 10 bases between the germline ends. The CDR3 runs 11 residues. CDR3 amino acids: CASSRDFTLHF. The CDR3 nucleotides are TGTGCCAGCAGTCGAGACTTCACCCTCCACTTT.

The chain joins TRBV15 to TRBJ1-4, with 7 bases fitting TRBD1. This CDR3 is 15 amino acids long. From germline, CDR1 is LNHNV and CDR2 YYDKDF (reference sequence). The J segment lost 4 bases and the V segment lost 2 bases, leaving 4 bases of the junction unmatched. The CDR3 loop reads CATSRRQGLNEKLFF. The CDR3 DNA follows: TGTGCCACCAGCAGAAGACAGGGCCTTAATGAAAAACTGTTTTTT.

The J gene is TRBJ2-5, the V gene TRBV6-5, with D perhaps TRBD2 (5 bases). The CDR3 consists of 14 residues. V was shortened by 6 bases and J by 2 bases, with 13 bases between the two germline ends. Per germline, CDR1 MNHEY and CDR2 SVGAGI. CDR3 in amino acids: CASRPGLLQETQYF. CDR3 in DNA: TGTGCCAGCAGACCTGGACTCCTTCAAGAGACCCAGTACTTC.

The chain combines TRBV19 with TRBJ2-2, with 10 bases fitting TRBD1. Germline V gene sequence: CDR1 LNHDA, CDR2 SQIVND (reference sequence). The junction had 2 bases not matched to a gene; V was cut back by 8 bases and J by 2 bases. This CDR3 comprises 14 residues. The CDR3 region is CASRDRGNTGELFF. The CDR3, as DNA: TGTGCCAGTCGGGACAGGGGAAACACCGGGGAGCTGTTTTTT.

This clone was observed a few times. CDR3 nucleotides: TGTGCCAGCTCACCGCCTAAGCTCCGGGACAGGGTCGGCTACACCTTC. Its translation: CASSPPKLRDRVGYTF. The rearrangement uses TRBV18 and TRBJ1-2; the match to TRBD1 covers 9 bases. In germline, CDR1 is KGHSH, CDR2 LQKENI. This CDR3 is built from 16 residues. V lost 3 bases to trimming and J lost 8 bases; unmatched junction nucleotides: 13.

V is TRBV28 and J is TRBJ1-2; 7 bases agree with TRBD1. The ends lost 7 bases at V and 2 bases at J; junction bases unmatched: 16. Per germline, CDR1 MDHEN and CDR2 SYDVKM. CDR3 length: 17 amino acids. The CDR3 spells CASKSSLLQGRNYGYTF. The CDR3 region has the DNA TGTGCCAGCAAGAGTTCCCTCTTACAGGGGCGAAACTATGGCTACACCTTC.